This TCR beta chain derives from a study of human T cells and chemical hapten exposure (dated by TCRdb to about 2021). In terms of the full investigation: For sensitization, 2% DPC in acetone was applied to a 2 cm by 2 cm area of upper inner arm skin. Peripheral blood TCR repertoire changes were tracked in vivo in alopecia patients during primary and secondary sensitization to the hapten diphenylcyclopropenone (DPC). Libraries were pooled for sequencing, and variation in per-sample TCR yields was attributed mainly to small differences in library volumes within the pool. Blood was sampled from patients pre-sensitization (week 0) and at 2, 6 and about 24 weeks after DPC sensitization. The mostly female patient cohort included alopecia areata with under or over 50% scalp involvement, alopecia totalis and alopecia universalis. Throughout the study period of about 22 weeks, patients also received therapeutic DPC doses to the scalp every week. Patch testing on the upper back used Finn chambers containing 0.01% DPC, with scoring done after 6 days according to International Contact Dermatitis Research Group standards. Around 30 alopecia patients provided blood for TCR sequencing at one to four time points (pre-sensitization, 2, 6 and 24 weeks).

What the study reported, not specific to this receptor: Patch test score was positively correlated with the number of PT1 expanded TCRs, with significance at thresholds 8, 16 and 32 but not at 4. Repeated subsampling changed both the strength of the expansion versus patch-test correlation and the threshold at which that correlation became significant. All patients had alopecia, a presumed autoimmune disease, so their immune response might differ from that of healthy individuals. No change with DPC sensitization was found in the number of TCRs above 1 in 1000 frequency, and no evidence of global repertoire structure alterations was found. Expanded TCRs formed significantly more large CDR3 similarity clusters than pre-sensitization or healthy control sets, consistent with antigen-driven responses.

Worth noting for this clonotype: The antigen it recognizes is unknown. No clone much larger than this one lies a single base away; base qualities are absent.

The CDR3 numbers 9 residues from cysteine through phenylalanine. This entry keeps only the CDR3 DNA: 27 bases, framed from base 1. V loses 5 bases of germline sequence and J loses 10 bases, and the interval between the two ends is 8 bases. CDR1 is given as SQVTM and CDR2 as ANQGSEA, both from the germline V gene. Reading the label with the study, this specimen's time point is: pre-sensitization, week 0. The treatment or condition label corresponds to: therapeutic diphenylcyclopropenone sensitization with weekly scalp DPC. At every patch-test visit, the blood draw took place before the patch test was put on. Patients were eligible if aged 18 to 70, diagnosed with alopecia and judged suitable for DPC therapy, and pregnant patients were excluded. Unfractionated whole blood was collected in Tempus Blood RNA tubes, and total RNA was extracted from that blood. Library preparation used RACE. TCRdb records NextSeq 500 as the sequencer. During library preparation, unique molecular identifiers were attached to individual cDNA molecules so that TCRs could be counted quantitatively and reproducibly. Each blood RNA sample was used to sequence both TCR alpha and TCR beta chains. For the original study's pipeline: The median number of TCRs per sample was 90,000 to 100,000, ranging from about 20,000 to 690,600. V, J and CDR3 annotation of the TCR reads was performed with the Decombinator software suite. For PS versus PT1 abundance plots, all samples were subsampled to the same number of TCRs (28,000). Expanded TCRs were defined as absent before sensitization and observed at least eight times at the 2-week time point. The public reads were reprocessed in TCRdb via fastp at Q25 and MiXCR, keeping in-frame beta chains. When rows share a CDR3 protein, they turn into one entry using the most common DNA and genes. The V and J calls and clone size are TCRdb's, not the authors'. For this sample the table gives around 200,000 distinct CDR3 sequences, of which approximately 29% were detected only once. The ten largest clones represent approximately 3% of the sample.

The sample here was whole blood, taken in connection with sensitization to the hapten diphenylcyclopropenone (DPC). The chain couples TRBV29-1 to TRBJ1-1; the D gene is perhaps TRBD1, on 5 matching bases. The clonotype was recovered from a woman in her 30s with alopecia areata. Some clones in this sample may be carry-over from other donors' samples. This receptor carries the CDR3 CSVSGPAFF. Read as DNA, the sequence is TGCAGCGTTTCGGGGCCAGCTTTCTTT.